The entry that follows covers one T cell receptor (beta chain) sequence. Its specificity is unknown. This CDR3 contains 16 residues. Germline CDR1 SGHTA, CDR2 FQGNSA. Unmatched junction bases numbered 6, after V lost 3 bases and J lost 3 bases. This entry comes from a study of chemoradiotherapy in HPV16-positive cancers. Regarding the study as a whole: Functional assays defining HPV-specific T cells used only a couple of HPV16-positive patients. Non-HPV-specific T cells did not expand in tumors during treatment, whereas candidate HPV-specific clones and E7-related motifs did.

Assay used: immunoSEQ multiplex PCR; TCRdb lists only in-frame clones, some missing. This sample has under 15,000 clones, with around 80% found just once. The chain carries TRBV7-2 and TRBJ2-3, with TRBD1 matching over 10 bases. The sequence came from a human donor with HPV-associated anogenital cancer. The sample here was taken from a patient who underwent chemoradiotherapy. For the CDR3, the DNA is TGTGCCAGCAGCTTGTTAGGACAGGGGGGTACAGATACGCAGTATTTT. It codes for CASSLLGQGGTDTQYF.